This T cell receptor beta chain derives from a study of blood T cell repertoires in COVID-19. The CDR3 is made up of 11 amino acids. Trimming left V 4 bases short and J 9 bases short, with 9 bases between. Germline CDR1 and CDR2: SNHLY and FYNNEI. The protocol was immunoSEQ multiplex PCR, while the TCRdb copy is restricted to in-frame clones and leaves out a portion. The data show just under 95,000 clones, 80% seen once. This receptor was identified in a human donor in a cohort sampled during active COVID-19. Sequenced sample: peripheral blood. This sequence joins TRBV2 and TRBJ1-2, with D perhaps TRBD1 (5 bases). CDR3 amino acids: CASSAQGSYTF. In DNA form, the CDR3 reads TGTGCCAGCAGTGCCCAGGGTAGCTACACCTTC.